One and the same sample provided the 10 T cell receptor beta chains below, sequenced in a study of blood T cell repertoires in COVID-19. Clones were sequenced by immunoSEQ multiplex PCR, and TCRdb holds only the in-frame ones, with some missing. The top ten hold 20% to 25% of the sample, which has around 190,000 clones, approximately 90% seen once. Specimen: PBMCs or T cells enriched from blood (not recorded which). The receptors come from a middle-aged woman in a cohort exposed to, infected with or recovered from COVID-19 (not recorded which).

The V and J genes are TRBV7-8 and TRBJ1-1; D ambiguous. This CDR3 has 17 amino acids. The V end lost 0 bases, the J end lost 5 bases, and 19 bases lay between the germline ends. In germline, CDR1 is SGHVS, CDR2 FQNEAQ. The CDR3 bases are TGTGCCAGCAGCTTAGCGCATACCCCCAGACCGCGGACTGAAGCTTTCTTT. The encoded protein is CASSLAHTPRPRTEAFF.

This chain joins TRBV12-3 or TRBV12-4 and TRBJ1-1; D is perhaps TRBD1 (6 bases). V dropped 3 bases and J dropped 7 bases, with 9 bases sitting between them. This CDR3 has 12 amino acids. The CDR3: CASSFWTDEAFF. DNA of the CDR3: TGTGCCAGCAGTTTCTGGACAGATGAAGCTTTCTTT.

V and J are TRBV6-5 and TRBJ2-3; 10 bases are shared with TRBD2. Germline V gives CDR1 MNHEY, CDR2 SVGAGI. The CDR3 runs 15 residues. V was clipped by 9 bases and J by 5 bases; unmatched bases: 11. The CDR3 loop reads CASWPPSGGEDTQYF. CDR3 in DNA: TGTGCCAGTTGGCCCCCCAGCGGGGGGGAAGATACGCAGTATTTT.

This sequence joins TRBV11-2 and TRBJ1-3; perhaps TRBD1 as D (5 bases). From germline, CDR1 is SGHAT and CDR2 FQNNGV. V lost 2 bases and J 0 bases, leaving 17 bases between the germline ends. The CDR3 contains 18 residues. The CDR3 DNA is TGTGCCAGCAGCTTAAGGTGGGGCAGCCATCCCTCTGGAAACACCATATATTTT. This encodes CASSLRWGSHPSGNTIYF.

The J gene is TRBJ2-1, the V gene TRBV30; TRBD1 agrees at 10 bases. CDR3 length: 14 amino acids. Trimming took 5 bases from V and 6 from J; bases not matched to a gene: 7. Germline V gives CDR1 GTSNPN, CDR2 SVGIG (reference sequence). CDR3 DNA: TGTGCCTGGGGGACAGGGGAAAGAGGCAATGAGCAGTTCTTC. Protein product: CAWGTGERGNEQFF.

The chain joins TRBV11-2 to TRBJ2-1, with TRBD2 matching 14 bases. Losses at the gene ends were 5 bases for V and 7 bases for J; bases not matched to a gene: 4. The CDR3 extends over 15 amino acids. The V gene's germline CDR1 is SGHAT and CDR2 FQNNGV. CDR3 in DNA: TGTGCCAGCAGCCGACTAGCGGGAGGGCCAAATGAGCAGTTCTTC. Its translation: CASSRLAGGPNEQFF.

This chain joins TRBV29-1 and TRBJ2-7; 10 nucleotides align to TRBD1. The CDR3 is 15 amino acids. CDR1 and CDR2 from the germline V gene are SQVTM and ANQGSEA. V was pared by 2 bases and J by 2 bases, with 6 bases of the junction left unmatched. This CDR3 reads CSVELLGQGTYEQYF. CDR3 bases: TGCAGCGTTGAACTGCTGGGACAGGGGACCTACGAGCAGTACTTC.

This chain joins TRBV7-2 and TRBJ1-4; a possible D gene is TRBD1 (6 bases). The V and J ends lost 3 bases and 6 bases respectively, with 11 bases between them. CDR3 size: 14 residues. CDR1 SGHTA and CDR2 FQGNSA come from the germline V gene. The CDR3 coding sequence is TGTGCCAGCAGCTTTACAGGGATACATGAAAAACTGTTTTTT. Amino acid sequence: CASSFTGIHEKLFF.

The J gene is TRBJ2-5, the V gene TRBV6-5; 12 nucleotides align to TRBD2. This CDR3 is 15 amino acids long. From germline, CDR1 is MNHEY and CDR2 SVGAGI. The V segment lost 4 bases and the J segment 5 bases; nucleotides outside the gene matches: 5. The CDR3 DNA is TGTGCCAGCAGTTCCACTAGCGGGGGGCGGGAGACCCAGTACTTC. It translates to CASSSTSGGRETQYF.

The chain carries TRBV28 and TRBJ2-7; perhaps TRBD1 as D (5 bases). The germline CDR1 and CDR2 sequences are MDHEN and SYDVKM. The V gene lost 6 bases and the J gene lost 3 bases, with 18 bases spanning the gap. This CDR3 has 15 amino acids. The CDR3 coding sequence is TGTGCCAGCAGGGTTCAGGGTTCAAGACTCTACGAGCAGTACTTC. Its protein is CASRVQGSRLYEQYF.